The 20 T cell receptor beta chains given below trace back to one sample, sequenced in a study of T cells in Graves' hyperthyroidism and ophthalmopathy. TCR beta CDR3 regions were amplified from RNA. The HTBI primer set drove a first-round RT-PCR of the TCR CDR3. MiXCR, run by TCRdb on the multiplex PCR reads, gives a single entry per CDR3 protein. The data show hundreds of thousands of distinct CDR3 sequences, with roughly 14% seen just once and more than 5% held by the top ten. Sequenced: blood. Receptors were obtained from a woman in her 30s with Graves' hyperthyroidism that later progressed to Graves' ophthalmopathy.

This clonotype was recorded at least ten times. The chain carries TRBV6-1 and TRBJ2-1; 11 bases are a match to TRBD2. The CDR3 is made up of 15 amino acids. V was pared by 4 bases and J by 7 bases, with 6 bases of the junction left unmatched. Germline V lookup: CDR1 MNHNS, CDR2 SASEGT. CDR3 coding DNA: TGTGCCAGCAGTGGGCTAGCGGGAGGCCAAAATGAGCAGTTCTTC. As protein: CASSGLAGGQNEQFF.

This clonotype appeared many times. The chain is built from TRBV15 and TRBJ2-7; no reliable D call. CDR3 size: 14 residues. Trimming removed 6 bases from V and 0 bases from J, with 12 bases in between. The germline gives CDR1 LNHNV, CDR2 YYDKDF (reference sequence). This chain's CDR3 is CATSPGFSSYEQYF. In nucleotides, the CDR3 is TGTGCCACCAGTCCCGGGTTTAGCTCCTACGAGCAGTACTTC.

This clonotype showed up just a few times. This chain links TRBV10-2 with TRBJ1-3; D might be TRBD1 (5 bases). CDR3 length equals 14 residues. Germline V gives CDR1 WSHSY, CDR2 SAAADI. The V gene lost 6 bases and the J gene lost 4 bases, with 13 bases spanning the gap. The CDR3: CASRGTRKGNTIYF. In DNA form, the CDR3 reads TGCGCCAGCAGGGGGACCCGGAAAGGAAACACCATATATTTT.

This clonotype was picked up many times. This rearrangement joins TRBV29-1 to TRBJ1-2; no clear D. Trimming stripped 6 bases from V and 1 base from J, with 15 bases between. The germline V gene has CDR1 SQVTM and CDR2 ANQGSEA. This CDR3 has 14 amino acids. In DNA form, the CDR3 reads TGCAGCGTCTATTCACTCGGGATTAACTATGGCTACACCTTC. Its protein product is CSVYSLGINYGYTF.

This chain links TRBV6-1 with TRBJ2-3; D gene uncertain. There are 13 residues in the CDR3. CDR1 and CDR2 from the germline V gene are MNHNS and SASEGT. With 6 bases removed from V and 6 bases from J, the gap between germline ends came to 13 bases. The CDR3 DNA follows: TGTGCCAGCAGCGTCCCCGCCCGGGATACGCAGTATTTT. Protein sequence: CASSVPARDTQYF.

This clonotype was counted a few times. The chain links TRBV29-1 to TRBJ2-7, with TRBD1 matching 7 bases. Germline values: CDR1 SQVTM, CDR2 ANQGSEA. The CDR3 totals 17 residues. V trimming: 8 bases; J trimming: 2 bases; junction bases outside the gene matches: 21. CDR3: CSSKIPGQWVRPYEQYF. CDR3 DNA sequence: TGCAGCTCGAAAATCCCGGGACAGTGGGTAAGGCCCTACGAGCAGTACTTC.

This clonotype was seen only a few times. The chain recombines TRBV9 with TRBJ2-3; the D is unclear. V dropped 0 bases and J dropped 1 base, with 6 bases sitting between them. In germline, CDR1 is SGDLS, CDR2 YYNGEE. The CDR3 covers 14 residues. CDR3 in amino acids: CASSVAVGTDTQYF. The CDR3 DNA follows: TGTGCCAGCAGCGTAGCGGTGGGCACAGATACGCAGTATTTT.

A word on this clonotype: This clone may be a read error of a much larger clone one base away. The chain links TRBV7-2 to TRBJ2-5; D call uncertain. The CDR3 runs to 15 residues. The germline V gene has CDR1 SGHTA and CDR2 FQGNSA. The germline V and J ends were trimmed by 5 bases and 0 bases, with 13 bases remaining between them. CDR3 sequence (DNA): TGTGCCAGCAGCGTACGAGCGACGTACCAAGAGACCCAGTACTTC. The encoded protein is CASSVRATYQETQYF. The entire variable domain, with the rest obtained from reference TRBV7-2 and TRBJ2-5, is as follows: GAGVSQSPSNKVTEKGKDVELRCDPISGHTALYWYRQSLGQGLEFLIYFQGNSAPDKSGLPSDRFSAERTGGSVSTLTIQRTQQEDSAVYLCASSVRATYQETQYFGPGTRLLVL.

In its sample, this clonotype was seen many times. J is TRBJ2-5 and V is TRBV7-9; perhaps D is TRBD1 or TRBD2 (5 bases each). Germline lookup yields CDR1 SEHNR and CDR2 FQNEAQ (reference sequence). This CDR3 is built from 17 residues. Trimming removed 5 bases from V and 5 bases from J, with 24 bases in between. The CDR3 reads CASSHGWYGDARETQYF. CDR3 coding DNA: TGTGCCAGCAGCCACGGGTGGTACGGGGACGCACGGGAGACCCAGTACTTC.

Ten or more counts support this clonotype. This chain uses TRBV11-3 with TRBJ2-3; possible D gene TRBD1, 6 bases. The V end was cut by 3 bases, the J end by 1 base, with 8 bases between. Germline CDR1 and CDR2: SGHNT and YENEEA. The CDR3 spans 14 residues. The CDR3 DNA sequence: TGTGCCAGCAGCTTCCGGACAGGCACAGATACGCAGTATTTT. As protein: CASSFRTGTDTQYF.

This clonotype showed up many times. CDR3 residues: CASARQVLQYNSPLHF. As DNA, the CDR3 is TGTGCCAGCGCTAGACAGGTGCTTCAATATAATTCACCCCTCCACTTT. This chain uses TRBV27 with TRBJ1-6, with a tentative D call TRBD1 (6 bases). The germline CDR1 and CDR2 sequences are MNHEY and SMNVEV (reference sequence). V gave up 8 bases and J gave up 4 bases, with 18 bases separating them. The CDR3 length is 16 residues.

The DNA for the CDR3 is TGTGCCAGCAGCACGAAGGGACTAGTCAGTGAGCAGTTCTTC. Its translation is CASSTKGLVSEQFF. V gene TRBV7-9 combines with J gene TRBJ2-1; 8 bases are shared with TRBD2. CDR3 length: 14 residues. Germline V gives CDR1 SEHNR, CDR2 FQNEAQ (reference sequence). V shed 5 bases and J 9 bases; nucleotides not matched to a gene: 9.

The V call is TRBV4-2, the J call TRBJ2-4; D is undetermined. V was clipped by 0 bases and J by 1 base, with 13 bases between them. Germline V CDR1 and CDR2: LGHNA, YNFKEQ. The CDR3 is made up of 17 amino acids. The CDR3 loop is CASSQDTFLGAKNIQYF. DNA for the CDR3: TGTGCCAGCAGCCAAGATACCTTTTTGGGGGCCAAAAACATTCAGTACTTC.

This clonotype was detected a few times. This sequence joins TRBV3-1 and TRBJ2-5, with 7 bases matching TRBD2. The ends lost 2 bases at V and 11 bases at J; junction bases unmatched: 5. This CDR3 is built from 12 residues. CDR1 LGHDT and CDR2 YNNKEL come from the germline V gene (reference sequence). The CDR3 DNA reads as TGTGCCAGCAGCCAATCGGGAGGAGGACAGTACTTC. Protein sequence: CASSQSGGGQYF.

This clonotype has ten or more counts. The chain couples TRBV20-1 to TRBJ2-5; a weak D match, TRBD2 (6 bases). The CDR3 runs to 14 residues. The V and J ends lost 5 bases and 7 bases respectively, with 20 bases between them. The V gene's germline CDR1 is DFQATT and CDR2 SNEGSKA (reference sequence). The CDR3 protein is CSACQPGLATTQYF. The CDR3 DNA reads as TGCAGTGCTTGTCAACCGGGACTGGCGACGACCCAGTACTTC.

In this sample, this clonotype turned up many times. The J gene is TRBJ2-7, the V gene TRBV27; tentatively, D is TRBD2 (6 bases). Germline values: CDR1 MNHEY, CDR2 SMNVEV (reference sequence). The germline V and J ends were trimmed by 1 base and 3 bases, with 13 bases remaining between them. The CDR3 consists of 15 residues. The CDR3 protein is CASSLFGGKNYEQYF. The CDR3 nucleotides read TGTGCCAGCAGTTTATTTGGCGGGAAGAACTACGAGCAGTACTTC.

The chain recombines TRBV28 with TRBJ1-1, with D unclear. Germline V gene sequence: CDR1 MDHEN, CDR2 SYDVKM. Trimming removed 2 bases from V and 4 bases from J, with 8 bases in between. The CDR3 has 13 amino acids. The CDR3 nucleotides read TGTGCCAGCAGTTTAAAGACCCCCACTGAAGCTTTCTTT. Residues: CASSLKTPTEAFF.

In its sample, this clonotype was seen many times. V is TRBV19 and J is TRBJ2-3; possible D gene TRBD1, 5 bases. This CDR3 comprises 14 residues. The V and J ends lost 0 bases and 6 bases respectively, with 10 bases between them. Germline V lookup: CDR1 LNHDA, CDR2 SQIVND (reference sequence). CDR3 loop: CASSIDRVQDTQYF. Written as DNA, the CDR3 is TGTGCCAGTAGTATAGACAGGGTGCAGGATACGCAGTATTTT.

This chain links TRBV5-5 with TRBJ2-5, with unresolved D. The CDR3 totals 15 residues. CDR1 and CDR2 (germline): SGHKS, YYEKEE (reference sequence). V was cut by 6 bases and J by 4 bases, with 19 bases left in between. The CDR3 here is CASMSRNTPGETQYF. CDR3 sequence (DNA): TGTGCCAGCATGAGTCGTAACACCCCCGGAGAGACCCAGTACTTC.

This clonotype has more than one count but fewer than ten. V usage is TRBV7-8 and J usage is TRBJ2-2; D is unresolved. The V and J ends lost 0 bases and 7 bases respectively, with 6 bases between them. The germline V gene has CDR1 SGHVS and CDR2 FQNEAQ. The CDR3 contains 13 residues. The CDR3 sequence is CASSLAPSGELFF. CDR3 nucleotide sequence: TGTGCCAGCAGCTTAGCGCCGAGCGGGGAGCTGTTTTTT.